Following are 15 T cell receptor beta chains from one sample sequenced in a study of blood T cell repertoires in COVID-19. Clones were read by immunoSEQ multiplex PCR, and TCRdb kept only the in-frame ones, dropping some. Of approximately 390,000 clones in the sample, roughly 86% were seen once. The sequenced material came from PBMCs or T cells enriched from blood (not recorded which). Receptor source: a woman aged 35 to 49 with acute COVID-19.

The chain recombines TRBV5-1 with TRBJ1-1, with a tentative D call TRBD1 (6 bases). The CDR3 runs to 14 residues. Per germline, CDR1 SGHRS and CDR2 YFSETQ. Trimming took 4 bases from V and 1 from J, leaving 11 bases between them. The CDR3 reads CASSGGLSNTEAFF. In DNA form, the CDR3 reads TGCGCCAGCAGCGGGGGCCTATCGAACACTGAAGCTTTCTTT.

The chain links TRBV5-4 to TRBJ2-5; TRBD1 might be the D (5 bases). Germline values: CDR1 SGHNT, CDR2 YYREEE (reference sequence). V lost 3 bases, J lost 5 bases, and 14 bases lay in between. This CDR3 spans 14 amino acids. In DNA, the CDR3 is TGTGCCAGCAGCTGGCAGGGCCTAGAGGAGACCCAGTACTTC. Amino acid sequence: CASSWQGLEETQYF.

The genes are TRBV3-1 (or the pseudogene TRBV3-2) and TRBJ2-1, with D tentatively TRBD1 (5 bases). Looked up from germline, CDR1 is LGHDT and CDR2 is YNNKEL (reference sequence). There are 16 residues in the CDR3. Trimming cost V 1 base and J 6 bases, with 16 bases left between them. This chain's CDR3 is CASSQVDSPLANEQFF. CDR3 bases: TGTGCCAGCAGCCAAGTCGACAGCCCGTTAGCCAATGAGCAGTTCTTC.

This clone was observed a few times. This chain joins TRBV30 and TRBJ1-2; no clear D gene. Germline V gene data show CDR1 as GTSNPN and CDR2 as SVGIG (reference sequence). CDR3 size: 12 residues. V lost 4 bases to trimming and J lost 1 base, with 7 bases between them. This CDR3 is CAWTGSNYGYTF. Here the CDR3 DNA reads TGTGCCTGGACAGGCAGTAACTATGGCTACACCTTC.

The chain couples TRBV5-6 to TRBJ1-5, with no clear D. Germline-derived CDR1 and CDR2 are SGHDT and YYEEEE. CDR3 length equals 13 residues. Deletions cut 5 bases from V and 5 bases from J, with 11 bases between. The CDR3 DNA reads TGTGCCAGCAGTTTGACGCGGGATCAGCCCCAGCATTTT. This gives the protein CASSLTRDQPQHF.

The chain couples TRBV2 to TRBJ2-1, with 11 bases fitting TRBD2. V was pared by 5 bases and J by 7 bases, with 7 bases of the junction left unmatched. In germline, CDR1 is SNHLY, CDR2 FYNNEI. The CDR3 extends over 15 amino acids. The DNA of the CDR3 is TGTGCCAGCAGTTATTTAGCGGGGGGGCGGAATGAGCAGTTCTTC. Translation: CASSYLAGGRNEQFF.

The CDR3 nucleotides are TGTGCCAGCAGCGAGGGAGGACAGGGTCATTACGAAAAACTGTTTTTT. It is translated as CASSEGGQGHYEKLFF. V is TRBV9 and J is TRBJ1-4, with 8 bases lining up with TRBD1. Germline trimming cut 3 bases from V and 8 bases from J; bases unmatched to any gene: 12. This CDR3 region has 16 residues. Germline CDR1 is SGDLS and CDR2 is YYNGEE.

This clone has a single count. This chain's CDR3 is CASSQFRAPGGQGKNMNTEAFF. The DNA of the CDR3 is TGCGCCAGCAGTCAATTCCGAGCCCCAGGGGGACAGGGAAAAAACATGAACACTGAAGCTTTCTTT. The J gene is TRBJ1-1, the V gene TRBV23-1; 9 positions agree with TRBD1. Being an ORF, TRBV23-1 has a function that is uncertain. The CDR3 is made up of 22 amino acids. The V and J ends lost 1 base and 0 bases, in that order; junction bases with no gene match: 21.

J is TRBJ2-1 and V is TRBV6-1, with a tentative D call TRBD2 (5 bases). Germline CDR1 reads MNHNS; CDR2 reads SASEGT. The CDR3 consists of 17 residues. The V end was cut by 2 bases, the J end by 1 base, with 15 bases between. The DNA of the CDR3 is TGTGCCAGCAGTGAACCGACCGGTAGAGGGTCCTACAATGAGCAGTTCTTC. This codes for CASSEPTGRGSYNEQFF.

The chain has TRBV30 and TRBJ1-5; no clear D gene. The ends were cut back, 0 bases at V and 1 base at J, with 4 bases in the middle. Germline V CDR1 and CDR2: GTSNPN, SVGIG (reference sequence). The CDR3 contains 13 residues. The chain's CDR3 is CAWSVISNQPQHF. CDR3 DNA: TGTGCCTGGAGTGTCATCAGCAATCAGCCCCAGCATTTT.

The chain links TRBV5-5 to TRBJ1-5; D unresolved. Deletions cut 1 base from V and 2 bases from J, with 4 bases between. Germline V gene lookup returns CDR1 SGHKS and CDR2 YYEKEE (reference sequence). This CDR3 has 13 amino acids. In nucleotides, the CDR3 is TGTGCCAGCAGCTTGAGCGGCAATCAGCCCCAGCATTTT. Its protein is CASSLSGNQPQHF.

V is TRBV27 and J is TRBJ1-6; D is unresolved. V dropped 4 bases and J dropped 7 bases, with 11 bases sitting between them. Germline assignment: CDR1 MNHEY and CDR2 SMNVEV (reference sequence). The CDR3 consists of 14 residues. As DNA, the CDR3 is TGTGCCAGCAGTTGGAGAGGGAGCAATTCACCCCTCCACTTT. This codes for CASSWRGSNSPLHF.

In its sample, this clone was seen once. Compared with germline, one end of the junction differs, possibly owing to a read error. The chain combines TRBV18 with TRBJ2-5; possible D gene TRBD1, 6 bases. Germline CDR1 and CDR2: KGHSH and LQKENI. The CDR3 totals 14 residues. The DNA for the CDR3 is TGTGCCAGCTCTCCACAGGCCAGGGGAGAGACCCAGTACTTC. The encoded protein is CASSPQARGETQYF. Variable domain in full (rest from reference TRBV18 and TRBJ2-5): NAGVMQNPRHLVRRRGQEARLRCSPMKGHSHVYWYRQLPEEGLKFMVYLQKENIIDESGMPKERFSAEFPKEGPSILRIQQVVRGDSAAYFCASSPQARGETQYFGPGTRLLVL.

The genes are TRBV7-2 and TRBJ1-5; D gene uncertain. The CDR3 covers 13 residues. Looked up from germline, CDR1 is SGHTA and CDR2 is FQGNSA. Trimming removed 6 bases at V and 0 bases at J, with 6 bases between. The CDR3 nucleotides read TGTGCCAGCAGTCCACATAGCAATCAGCCCCAGCATTTT. Translation: CASSPHSNQPQHF.

The chain couples TRBV6-1 to TRBJ1-2; D is ambiguous. From germline, CDR1 is MNHNS and CDR2 SASEGT. Trimming stripped 0 bases from V and 3 bases from J, with 8 bases between. The CDR3 length is 14 residues. The CDR3 spells CASSEAEGHYGYTF. For the CDR3, the DNA is TGTGCCAGCAGTGAAGCTGAGGGTCACTATGGCTACACCTTC.